The source of this T cell receptor (beta chain) is a study of human T cells and chemical hapten exposure. Across the whole study: Each patch test put 0.01% DPC on the upper back, and results were read at 6 days.

Separate cDNA molecules received unique molecular identifiers, which the library attached to them. Each CDR3 protein gets one entry after TCRdb re-called the RACE reads with MiXCR. The table shows 300,000 to 400,000 distinct CDR3 sequences, with under 9% occurring only once. The germline CDR1 and CDR2 sequences are LNHDA and SQIVND (reference sequence). The V segment lost 6 bases and the J segment 7 bases; nucleotides outside the gene matches: 10. The CDR3 length is 15 residues. As for time point: patch test 1, 2 weeks after DPC sensitization. Treatment of the sample: therapeutic diphenylcyclopropenone sensitization with weekly scalp DPC. Total RNA extraction was carried out from unfractionated whole blood.

This sequence originates from a woman aged 18 to 35 with alopecia areata. Some clones in this sample may be carry-over from other donors' samples. The material sequenced was whole blood, taken in connection with sensitization to the hapten diphenylcyclopropenone (DPC). The chain couples TRBV19 to TRBJ2-1, with TRBD1 matching 9 bases. The CDR3 nucleotides are TGTGCCAGTAGCCCGGGACAGGGCGTATTGAATGAGCAGTTCTTC. This gives the protein CASSPGQGVLNEQFF.